This record looks at one TCR beta chain sequence and its context. Its target is unknown. The sample originates from a study of CD8+ T cells in alopecia areata. About the study: Treated patients received severity scores based on the percentage of scalp area affected.

Notes on the study in general: Significant decreases in scalp clonality and expanded CD8+ clones followed tofacitinib treatment. There were many expanded lesional clones persisting in scalp and blood during tofacitinib.

Extracted RNA was reverse transcribed into cDNA, the sequencing template. Sequencing was performed with immunoSEQ multiplex PCR; in TCRdb, only in-frame clones are kept and a portion is missing. The table lists some 210,000 clones, approximately 65% of them singletons. The treatment here: oral pan-JAK inhibitor, 5-10 mg twice daily. Lesional scalp punch biopsies and peripheral blood were collected from alopecia areata patients. Deletions cut 5 bases from V and 1 base from J, with 17 bases between. CDR1 LGHNA and CDR2 YNFKEQ come from the germline V gene. This CDR3 has 16 amino acids. Here the sequenced sample was CD4+ T cells sorted from blood, taken at week 44, from a patient treated with tofacitinib. The J gene is TRBJ2-5, the V gene TRBV4-2, with a possible D match to TRBD2 (5 bases). The TCR was taken from a human donor with alopecia areata. The chain's CDR3 is CASSVRTSGFQETQYF. CDR3 nucleotides: TGTGCCAGCAGCGTCCGGACGAGCGGTTTCCAAGAGACCCAGTACTTC.